The subject of this entry is one T cell receptor (beta chain). This entry belongs to a study of response to subunit inactivated influenza vaccine. Germline CDR1 reads LGHDT; CDR2 reads YNNKEL (reference sequence). The CDR3 spans 15 residues. V shed 3 bases, J shed 7 bases, and the junction held 7 bases outside the gene matches. TCRdb recomputed calls from the RT-PCR reads with MiXCR, one row per CDR3 protein. This repertoire shows 500,000 to 600,000 distinct CDR3 sequences, about 11% found once; its top ten account for 11%. The same sample was also used in a study of T cells expressing NK-cell markers. That source reports: TCR beta cDNA was generated via 5'RACE template switching incorporating UMIs. The study found these clonotypes also leading the CD3+CD56-NKG2C+ fraction in a few donors.

The source material was PBMCs from blood, sampled on the day of vaccination. The sequence was collected from a man aged 45-65 years who received an inactivated influenza vaccine. V is TRBV3-1 and J is TRBJ2-1; 9 nucleotides agree with TRBD1. CDR3 bases: TGTGCCAGCAGCCATCCCGGGACAGGGTTGAATGAGCAGTTCTTC. Translation gives CASSHPGTGLNEQFF.